This TCR beta chain was captured in a study of CD8 T cells in ankylosing spondylitis. Germline trimming cut 5 bases from V and 7 bases from J; bases unmatched to any gene: 11. This CDR3 has 14 residues. Germline CDR1 is MNHEY and CDR2 is SVGEGT. The table lists this clonotype with a few counts. Antigen: not known. A quantitative 5'-RACE method, one with molecular barcodes, was used to make TCR beta libraries. Each CDR3 protein gets one entry after TCRdb re-called the 5' RACE reads with MiXCR. Altogether 330,000 or so distinct CDR3 sequences are present, roughly 8% being singletons, with the ten largest covering roughly 15%. Study findings and constraints: The study looked at matched synovial fluid samples from ankylosing spondylitis patients. Disease-linked clones were reported to be significantly enriched there. A motif of seven or eight highly homologous TCR beta variants was seen as apparently characteristic of ankylosing spondylitis blood. Previously reported in reactive arthritis synovial fluid and blood were some of the motif variants.

V is TRBV6-2 or TRBV6-3 and J is TRBJ2-7, with 7 bases lining up with TRBD2. Sample: blood, either unsorted or a sorted T cell fraction (not recorded which). The TCR comes from a male donor with ankylosing spondylitis. CDR3 bases: TGTGCCAGCAGTCAGACTCTACTAGCGAAGGAGCAGTACTTC. Amino acids: CASSQTLLAKEQYF.